The TCR beta chain under discussion was sequenced for a study of siplizumab effects on memory and regulatory T cells. Study findings and constraints: For siplizumab cultures, the suppressive function of their proliferating Tregs was not confirmed. Naive T cells looked more diverse than memory cells, and they looked like major contributors to the alloresponse.

Roughly 99,000 TCR templates were assayed per sample. The method was immunoSEQ multiplex PCR; TCRdb's version includes in-frame clones alone and lacks a portion of them. The sample has about 94,000 clones; around 94% are singletons. The ends were cut back, 0 bases at V and 3 bases at J, with 8 bases in the middle. CDR1 and CDR2 (germline): SNHLY, FYNNEI. The CDR3 consists of 15 residues. About this clone itself: The antigen is unknown.

This chain uses TRBV2 with TRBJ1-4; D might be TRBD1 (6 bases). The specimen was non-Treg CD4+ T cells sorted from blood. The origin of this receptor is a human donor in good health. CDR3 loop: CASSEAGGSNEKLFF. The DNA of the CDR3 is TGTGCCAGCAGTGAAGCGGGGGGCTCTAATGAAAAACTGTTTTTT.